This T cell receptor (beta chain) comes out of a study of cytomegalovirus exposure and HLA in healthy donors. Study-wide results and limits: Common viral pathogens seemed to be connected with several of the most significant clusters, according to a later analysis.

When sampled, the donors appeared nominally healthy, though they likely had unrecorded immune exposures. Researchers ran the PCR with 60 Vbeta and 13 Jbeta primers. Using immunoSEQ multiplex PCR, the repertoire was profiled, and TCRdb retains in-frame clones only, with some absent. The table lists 100,000 to 150,000 clones, roughly 18% of them singletons. CDR1 and CDR2 (germline): SGHRS, YFSETQ. J lost 5 bases, V lost 4 bases, and 5 bases had no gene match. The CDR3 totals 13 residues. Of note for this clone: Antigen specificity is unknown.

This sequence was found in a female donor in good health and CMV-seropositive. Sequencing was done on a sample of PBMCs. J is TRBJ2-7 and V is TRBV5-1; 8 bases are a match to TRBD2. The CDR3 loop reads CASSSGSINEQYF. The CDR3 DNA reads TGCGCCAGCAGCAGCGGGAGTATCAACGAGCAGTACTTC.